Described below is a single T cell receptor beta chain sequence and its context. Within its sample, this clonotype is large (0.1 to 1%). The target of this receptor is not known. Base qualities are missing; no much larger clone stands one base away. These data come from a study of MAIT cells during Salmonella Paratyphi A infection (dated by TCRdb to between 2016 and 2019). Regarding the complete study: Adult volunteers aged 18 to 60 ingested a single dose of 1-5x10^3 CFU of S. Paratyphi A strain NVGH308. Starting at diagnosis, the diagnosed volunteers took ciprofloxacin 500 mg twice daily for 14 days.

Reading the germline V gene gives CDR1 MRHNA and CDR2 SNTAGT. Relative to germline, V is 3 bases shorter and J is 5 bases shorter, with 10 bases between their ends. Reading from cysteine to phenylalanine, the CDR3 counts 14 amino acids. The retained sequence is limited to the CDR3, 42 bases, with the frame set at the first base. According to the study, the label for this sample's time point signals: mid-infection, around enteric fever diagnosis. Using flow cytometry, MAIT cells, defined as Valpha7.2+ CD161+ T cells, were identified and sorted. Circulating MAIT cell TCRbeta repertoires were profiled longitudinally in over five volunteers in whom enteric fever developed after controlled oral challenge with live Salmonella Paratyphi A. Each diagnosed volunteer contributed MAIT cell samples at pre-infection, mid-infection and post-infection timepoints. A diagnosis of enteric fever was based on Paratyphi A bacteremia and/or a persistent fever above 38 degrees C that lasted longer than 12 hours. Challenged volunteers were diagnosed with infection sometime between day 4 and day 7 after challenge. For RNA extraction, about 5,000 to 11,000 MAIT cells from each sample were sorted straight into RNAqueous-Micro lysis buffer. Lymphoprep gradient centrifugation was used to isolate peripheral blood mononuclear cells from blood samples and leukocyte cones. Cell sorting used a BD FACSAria Fusion or BD FACSAria III sorter.

Libraries were made using 5' RACE. TCRbeta was amplified in two PCR rounds using Phusion High-Fidelity polymerase, and the primers carried sample-specific barcodes. TCRbeta libraries were generated by template-switch cDNA synthesis with SMARTScribe reverse transcriptase and a TRBC-specific primer. The barcoded samples were pooled and then prepared using the NEBNext Ultra DNA Library Prep Kit for Illumina. The libraries were sequenced on an Illumina MiSeq using the MiSeq reagent kit v2, 300 cycles. The original methods were these. Jemultiplexer was used to demultiplex reads by barcode, and MiTCR with default parameters handled the alignment. Non-functional sequences were filtered out with VDJtools, and clonotypes were defined by amino acid sequence, with frequencies based on assigned sequence reads. In the clonal space homeostasis analysis, clonotypes were binned by frequency as over-represented (0.05-1), large, medium and small. TCRdb reworked the public reads: Q25 trimming with fastp, MiXCR clone assembly, productive beta chains retained. Rows with a matching CDR3 protein are joined into one entry that keeps the most common DNA and genes. The V and J calls come from TCRdb's annotation, not from the publication. The sample includes about 1,200 distinct CDR3 sequences, with roughly 50% observed a single time. The ten largest account for roughly 33% of the sample.

Paper-wide results and their limitations: Space occupied by over-represented MAIT clonotypes fell significantly from baseline to mid-infection (around 0.17 to 0.091), with no significant post-infection difference. MAIT TRBV usage was found to be oligoclonal, with TRBV20 and TRBV6 favoured, and appeared to be unchanged by infection. Although the availability of volunteer samples limited sample sizes, the sizes were judged adequate for detecting differences between groups. More expansion or contraction among the top five MAIT clonotypes was shown in diagnosed volunteers than in healthy controls (about 0.5 versus 0.13), suggesting infection-driven repertoire reshaping.

The sequence was obtained from a person aged 18-70 years who was deliberately infected with Salmonella Paratyphi A in a paratyphoid fever challenge study. The chain uses TRBV6-4 and TRBJ2-2, with no confident D gene call. The sample here was MAIT cells from blood, taken at the middle sampling point of the challenge study. The DNA sequence follows: TGTGCCAGCAGTGAAGGGCTAGAAACCGGGGAGCTGTTTTTT. Translated, it gives CASSEGLETGELFF.